Presented here are 18 T cell receptor beta chains from one specimen sequenced in a study of blood T cell repertoires in COVID-19. Data came from immunoSEQ multiplex PCR; TCRdb stores just in-frame clones and leaves some out. This sample has over 200,000 clones, with over 80% found just once. The specimen was PBMCs or T cells enriched from blood (not recorded which). These receptors were collected from a woman aged 40 to 50 who had recovered from COVID-19.

The V gene is TRBV7-9, the J gene TRBJ2-1; 7 bases agree with TRBD1. This CDR3 is built from 14 residues. CDR1 and CDR2 (germline): SEHNR, FQNEAQ (reference sequence). The V segment lost 4 bases and the J segment 8 bases; nucleotides outside the gene matches: 8. Here the CDR3 DNA reads TGTGCCAGCAGCTCGACAGGGTTAGGGTATGAGCAGTTCTTC. It codes for CASSSTGLGYEQFF.

V and J are TRBV4-3 and TRBJ1-2; D unresolved. Trimming removed 1 base at V and 6 bases at J, with 9 bases between. This CDR3 comprises 13 residues. Germline lookup yields CDR1 LGHNA and CDR2 YSLEER. CDR3 sequence (DNA): TGCGCCAGCAGCCAAGGTCTGCGGGATGGCTACACCTTC. Translated: CASSQGLRDGYTF.

The chain recombines TRBV9 with TRBJ2-6, with D perhaps matching TRBD2 (5 bases). The CDR3 has 14 amino acids. The germline V gene has CDR1 SGDLS and CDR2 YYNGEE. Trimming took off 4 bases at V and 4 bases at J, with 9 bases between the two ends. CDR3 DNA sequence: TGTGCCAGCAGCCCCTCGGGAGGGGCCAACGTCCTGACTTTC. This translates into CASSPSGGANVLTF.

The rearrangement links TRBV4-1 to TRBJ2-2; 8 nucleotides agree with TRBD2. Germline V gives CDR1 MGHRA, CDR2 YSYEKL. V lost 1 base and J lost 3; bases outside the gene matches: 7. CDR3 length equals 17 residues. The CDR3 loop reads CASSQGSGLADTGELFF. Written as DNA, the CDR3 is TGCGCCAGCAGCCAAGGTTCCGGACTAGCCGACACCGGGGAGCTGTTTTTT.

This clone is a singleton in its sample. The rearrangement links TRBV6-5 to TRBJ2-3; D call uncertain. Looked up from germline, CDR1 is MNHEY and CDR2 is SVGAGI. V was shortened by 8 bases and J by 6 bases, with 12 bases between the two germline ends. The CDR3 loop spans 12 amino acids. The CDR3 DNA sequence: TGTGCCAGCGCGATGGCCGGGGATACGCAGTATTTT. Translated, it gives CASAMAGDTQYF.

The chain is built from TRBV5-8 and TRBJ2-6; D gene ambiguous. Per germline, CDR1 SGHTS and CDR2 YDEGEE. V shed 4 bases and J shed 1 base, with 9 bases lying between them. The CDR3 extends over 15 amino acids. As DNA, the CDR3 is TGTGCCAGCAGCCTCCCCTTATCTGGGGCCAACGTCCTGACTTTC. Translation: CASSLPLSGANVLTF. The complete variable domain, with remaining parts taken from reference TRBV5-8 and TRBJ2-6, reads EAGVTQSPTHLIKTRGQQATLRCSPISGHTSVYWYQQALGLGLQFLLWYDEGEERNRGNFPPRFSGRQFPNYSSELNVNALELEDSALYLCASSLPLSGANVLTFGAGSRLTVL.

This clone was observed a handful of times. The V gene is TRBV5-6, the J gene TRBJ2-1; TRBD2 agrees at 9 bases. After removal of 1 base from V and 5 bases from J, the junction contained 7 bases not matched to a gene. The V gene's germline CDR1 is SGHDT and CDR2 YYEEEE. The CDR3 is made up of 16 amino acids. CDR3 loop: CASSLQRLAVDNEQFF. Written as DNA, the CDR3 is TGTGCCAGCAGCTTGCAGCGACTAGCGGTGGACAATGAGCAGTTCTTC. The variable domain in full, with the rest retrieved from reference TRBV5-6 and TRBJ2-1, is DAGVTQSPTHLIKTRGQQVTLRCSPKSGHDTVSWYQQALGQGPQFIFQYYEEEERQRGNFPDRFSGHQFPNYSSELNVNALLLGDSALYLCASSLQRLAVDNEQFFGPGTRLTVL.

This rearrangement joins TRBV7-2 to TRBJ2-5, with D perhaps matching TRBD1 (6 bases). The germline V and J ends were trimmed by 0 bases and 5 bases, with 13 bases remaining between them. The CDR3 is made up of 15 amino acids. Looked up from germline, CDR1 is SGHTA and CDR2 is FQGNSA. In DNA form, the CDR3 reads TGTGCCAGCAGCTTAGCGGTTTCTAGGGGGGAGACCCAGTACTTC. As protein: CASSLAVSRGETQYF. Using reference TRBV7-2 and TRBJ2-5 for the parts outside the CDR3, the full variable domain is GAGVSQSPSNKVTEKGKDVELRCDPISGHTALYWYRQSLGQGLEFLIYFQGNSAPDKSGLPSDRFSAERTGGSVSTLTIQRTQQEDSAVYLCASSLAVSRGETQYFGPGTRLLVL.

CDR3 sequence (DNA): TGTGCCAGCAGTTCCCTGACTAGCGCCGATACGCAGTATTTT. Residues: CASSSLTSADTQYF. The chain is built from TRBV7-2 and TRBJ2-3; 8 nucleotides agree with TRBD2. Germline CDR1 SGHTA, CDR2 FQGNSA. This CDR3 comprises 14 residues. V shed 6 bases and J 6 bases; nucleotides not matched to a gene: 8.

The CDR3: CASSPLTEAFF. In DNA, the CDR3 is TGTGCCAGCAGCCCCCTCACTGAAGCTTTCTTT. This chain links TRBV7-2 with TRBJ1-1, with D hard to call. This CDR3 has 11 residues. The V gene's germline CDR1 is SGHTA and CDR2 FQGNSA. The V end was cut by 5 bases, the J end by 4 bases, with 5 bases between.

This clone has only a few counts. The chain combines TRBV9 with TRBJ2-1, with D tentatively TRBD2 (6 bases). Trimming left V 0 bases short and J 10 bases short, with 11 bases between. Per the germline V gene, CDR1 is SGDLS and CDR2 is YYNGEE. This CDR3 is built from 13 residues. CDR3 DNA: TGTGCCAGCAGCGTAGTCGGCGGAGGGGAGCAGTTCTTC. It yields the protein CASSVVGGGEQFF. Filled out from reference TRBV9 and TRBJ2-1, the complete variable domain reads DSGVTQTPKHLITATGQRVTLRCSPRSGDLSVYWYQQSLDQGLQFLIQYYNGEERAKGNILERFSAQQFPDLHSELNLSSLELGDSALYFCASSVVGGGEQFFGPGTRLTVL.

This chain uses TRBV19 with TRBJ1-2; D ambiguous. This CDR3 has 16 residues. The germline V gene encodes CDR1 LNHDA and CDR2 SQIVND (reference sequence). V was trimmed by 6 bases and J by 3 bases, leaving 20 bases between them. The CDR3 coding sequence is TGTGCCAGTAGCGAAGGTCAGGAAAGGCTTGACTATGGCTACACCTTC. Translation: CASSEGQERLDYGYTF.

The V gene is TRBV29-1, the J gene TRBJ2-2; 10 positions agree with TRBD1. V shed 6 bases and J 8 bases; nucleotides not matched to a gene: 6. Per the germline V gene, CDR1 is SQVTM and CDR2 is ANQGSEA. The CDR3 loop spans 13 amino acids. This chain's CDR3 is CSVGRQGAGELFF. CDR3 bases: TGCAGCGTGGGTCGACAGGGGGCTGGGGAGCTGTTTTTT.

The chain employs TRBV6-6 and TRBJ2-5; 8 nucleotides match TRBD2. Unmatched junction bases numbered 4, after V lost 2 bases and J lost 5 bases. The CDR3 has 14 amino acids. Germline-derived CDR1 and CDR2 are MNHNY and SVGAGI (reference sequence). This CDR3 is CASSYRTSPETQYF. In DNA, the CDR3 is TGTGCCAGCAGTTACAGGACTAGCCCCGAGACCCAGTACTTC.

V and J are TRBV7-9 and TRBJ2-3, with 12 bases lining up with TRBD1. The CDR3 loop spans 16 amino acids. V lost 7 bases and J lost 5; bases outside the gene matches: 10. Germline values: CDR1 SEHNR, CDR2 FQNEAQ (reference sequence). CDR3 bases: TGTGCCAGCATCCCCTATGGGACAGGGGGCAAAGATACGCAGTATTTT. This gives the protein CASIPYGTGGKDTQYF.

The chain carries TRBV10-3 and TRBJ1-1; D perhaps matches TRBD1 (6 bases). Per germline, CDR1 ENHRY and CDR2 SYGVKD. CDR3 length: 14 residues. V lost 6 bases, J lost 1 base, and 12 bases lay in between. The chain's CDR3 is CAIRPGAANTEAFF. DNA for the CDR3: TGTGCCATCAGGCCAGGGGCCGCGAACACTGAAGCTTTCTTT.

This chain uses TRBV24-1 with TRBJ2-7, with 9 bases fitting TRBD2. Germline CDR1 and CDR2: KGHDR and SFDVKD. This CDR3 contains 14 residues. Trimming at V came to 4 bases and at J to 6 bases, leaving 6 bases not matched to a gene. The CDR3 loop reads CATSEDSGSGEQYF. The CDR3 DNA is TGTGCCACCAGTGAAGATAGCGGGAGTGGCGAGCAGTACTTC.

By share of the sample, this clone is medium-sized. The rearrangement uses TRBV7-3 and TRBJ2-7; possibly TRBD1 for D (6 bases). This CDR3 has 20 residues. In germline, CDR1 is SGHTA, CDR2 FQGTGA. The ends were cut back, 1 base at V and 0 bases at J, with 25 bases in the middle. The CDR3 reads CASSLNRDTLPDHLSYEQYF. The CDR3 DNA is TGTGCCAGCAGCTTAAACCGGGACACTTTGCCCGACCACCTCTCCTACGAGCAGTACTTC.